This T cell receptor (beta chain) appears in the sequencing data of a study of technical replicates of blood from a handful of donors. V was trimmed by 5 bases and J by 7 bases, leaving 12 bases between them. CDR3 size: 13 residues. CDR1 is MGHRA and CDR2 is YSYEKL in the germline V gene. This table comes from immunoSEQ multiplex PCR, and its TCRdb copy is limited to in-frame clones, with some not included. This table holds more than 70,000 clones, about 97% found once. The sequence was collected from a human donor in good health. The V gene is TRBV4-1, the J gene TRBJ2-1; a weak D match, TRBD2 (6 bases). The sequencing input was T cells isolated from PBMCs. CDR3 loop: CASSGGIGNEQFF. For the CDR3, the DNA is TGCGCCAGCAGCGGAGGGATTGGGAATGAGCAGTTCTTC.